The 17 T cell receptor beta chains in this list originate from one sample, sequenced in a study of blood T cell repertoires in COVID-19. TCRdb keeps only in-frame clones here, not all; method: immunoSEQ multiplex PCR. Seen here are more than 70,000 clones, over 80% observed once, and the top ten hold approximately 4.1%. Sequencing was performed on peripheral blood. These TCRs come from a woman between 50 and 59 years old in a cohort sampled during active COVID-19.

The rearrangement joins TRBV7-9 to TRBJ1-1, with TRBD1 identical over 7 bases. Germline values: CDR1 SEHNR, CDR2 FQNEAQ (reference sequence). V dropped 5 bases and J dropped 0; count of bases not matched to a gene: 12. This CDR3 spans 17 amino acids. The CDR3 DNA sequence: TGTGCCAGCAGCGTAGATTTGACAGGGCTCATGAACACTGAAGCTTTCTTT. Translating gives CASSVDLTGLMNTEAFF. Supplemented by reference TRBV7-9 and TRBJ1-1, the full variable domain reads DTGVSQNPRHKITKRGQNVTFRCDPISEHNRLYWYRQTLGQGPEFLTYFQNEAQLEKSRLLSDRFSAERPKGSFSTLEIQRTEQGDSAMYLCASSVDLTGLMNTEAFFGQGTRLTVV.

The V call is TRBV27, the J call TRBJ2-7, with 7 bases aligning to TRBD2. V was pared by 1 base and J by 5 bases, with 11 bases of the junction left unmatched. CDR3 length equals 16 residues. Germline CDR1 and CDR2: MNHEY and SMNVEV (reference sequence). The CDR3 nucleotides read TGTGCCAGCAGTTTATTTGGTGTGCGGGGGAGGGACGAGCAGTACTTC. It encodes CASSLFGVRGRDEQYF.

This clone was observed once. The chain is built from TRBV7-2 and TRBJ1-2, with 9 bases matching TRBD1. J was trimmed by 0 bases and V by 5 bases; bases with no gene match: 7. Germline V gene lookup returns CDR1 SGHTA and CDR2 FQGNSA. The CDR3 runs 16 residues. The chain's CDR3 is CASSLRGQGANYGYTF. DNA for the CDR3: TGTGCCAGCAGCCTACGGGGACAGGGAGCTAACTATGGCTACACCTTC.

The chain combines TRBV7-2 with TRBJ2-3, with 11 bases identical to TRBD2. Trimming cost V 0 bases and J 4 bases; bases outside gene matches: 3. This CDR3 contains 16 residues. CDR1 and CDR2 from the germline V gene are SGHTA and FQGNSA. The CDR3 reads CASSLAVAGGSDTQYF. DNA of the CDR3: TGTGCCAGCAGCTTAGCGGTAGCGGGAGGGTCAGATACGCAGTATTTT. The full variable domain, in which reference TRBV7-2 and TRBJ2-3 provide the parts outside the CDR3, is GAGVSQSPSNKVTEKGKDVELRCDPISGHTALYWYRQSLGQGLEFLIYFQGNSAPDKSGLPSDRFSAERTGGSVSTLTIQRTQQEDSAVYLCASSLAVAGGSDTQYFGPGTRLTVL.

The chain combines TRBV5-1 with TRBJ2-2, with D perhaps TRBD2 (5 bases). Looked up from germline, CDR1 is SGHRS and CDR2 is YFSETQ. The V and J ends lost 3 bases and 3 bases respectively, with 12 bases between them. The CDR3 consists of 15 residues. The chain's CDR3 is CASSWRPDHTGELFF. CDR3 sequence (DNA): TGCGCCAGCAGCTGGAGGCCGGACCACACCGGGGAGCTGTTTTTT. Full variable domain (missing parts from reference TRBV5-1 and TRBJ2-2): KAGVTQTPRYLIKTRGQQVTLSCSPISGHRSVSWYQQTPGQGLQFLFEYFSETQRNKGNFPGRFSGRQFSNSRSEMNVSTLELGDSALYLCASSWRPDHTGELFFGEGSRLTVL.

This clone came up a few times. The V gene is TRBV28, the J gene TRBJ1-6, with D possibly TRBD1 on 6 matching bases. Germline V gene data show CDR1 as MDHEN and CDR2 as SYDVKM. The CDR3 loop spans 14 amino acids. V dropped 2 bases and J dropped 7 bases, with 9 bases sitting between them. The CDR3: CASSLNTGNSPLHF. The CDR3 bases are TGTGCCAGCAGTTTAAATACAGGGAATTCACCCCTCCACTTT. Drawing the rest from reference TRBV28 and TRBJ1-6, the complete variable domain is DVKVTQSSRYLVKRTGEKVFLECVQDMDHENMFWYRQDPGLGLRLIYFSYDVKMKEKGDIPEGYSVSREKKERFSLILESASTNQTSMYLCASSLNTGNSPLHFGNGTRLTVT.

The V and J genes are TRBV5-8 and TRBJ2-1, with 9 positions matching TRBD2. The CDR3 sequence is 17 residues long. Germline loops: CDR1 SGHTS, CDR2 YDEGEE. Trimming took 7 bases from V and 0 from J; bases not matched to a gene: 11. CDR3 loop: CASQIGGGVSSYNEQFF. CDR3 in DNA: TGTGCCAGCCAAATCGGCGGGGGGGTCAGCTCCTACAATGAGCAGTTCTTC.

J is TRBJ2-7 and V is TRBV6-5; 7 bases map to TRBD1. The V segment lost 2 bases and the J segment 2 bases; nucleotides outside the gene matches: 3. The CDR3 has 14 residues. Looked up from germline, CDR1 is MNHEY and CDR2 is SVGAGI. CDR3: CASSYKGATYEQYF. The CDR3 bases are TGTGCCAGCAGTTACAAGGGGGCAACCTACGAGCAGTACTTC.

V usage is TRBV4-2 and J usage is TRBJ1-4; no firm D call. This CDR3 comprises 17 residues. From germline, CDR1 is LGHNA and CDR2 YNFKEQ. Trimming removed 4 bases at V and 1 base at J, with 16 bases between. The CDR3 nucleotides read TGTGCCAGCAGCCCCTTATTGAGGCTGAGAACTAATGAAAAACTGTTTTTT. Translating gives CASSPLLRLRTNEKLFF.

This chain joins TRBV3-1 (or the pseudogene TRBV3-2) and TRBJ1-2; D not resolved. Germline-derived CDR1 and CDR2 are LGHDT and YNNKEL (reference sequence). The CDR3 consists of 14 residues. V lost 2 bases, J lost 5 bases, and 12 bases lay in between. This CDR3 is CASSQYGRIYGYTF. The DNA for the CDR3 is TGTGCCAGCAGCCAATATGGCAGGATATATGGCTACACCTTC.

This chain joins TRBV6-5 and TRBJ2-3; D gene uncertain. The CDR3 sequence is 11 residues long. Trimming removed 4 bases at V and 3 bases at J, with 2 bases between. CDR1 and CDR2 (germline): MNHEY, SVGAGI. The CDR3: CASSLTDTQYF. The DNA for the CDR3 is TGTGCCAGCAGTTTAACAGATACGCAGTATTTT.

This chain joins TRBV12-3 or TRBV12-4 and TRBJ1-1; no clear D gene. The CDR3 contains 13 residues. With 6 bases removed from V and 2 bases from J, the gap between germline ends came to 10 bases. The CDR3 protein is CASSPGQNTEAFF. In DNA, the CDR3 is TGTGCCAGCAGCCCGGGTCAAAACACTGAAGCTTTCTTT.

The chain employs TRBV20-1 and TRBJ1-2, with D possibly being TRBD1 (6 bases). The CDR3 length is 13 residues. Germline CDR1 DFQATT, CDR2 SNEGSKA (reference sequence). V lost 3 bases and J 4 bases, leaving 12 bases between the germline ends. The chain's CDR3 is CSASAGTSYGYTF. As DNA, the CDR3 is TGCAGTGCTAGTGCCGGGACAAGCTATGGCTACACCTTC.

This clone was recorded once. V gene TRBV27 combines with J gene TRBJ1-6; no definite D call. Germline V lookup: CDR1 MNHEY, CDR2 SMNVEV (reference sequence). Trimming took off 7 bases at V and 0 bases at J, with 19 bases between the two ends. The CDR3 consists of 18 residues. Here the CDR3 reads CASTARLTLGSYNSPLHF. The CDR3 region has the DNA TGTGCCAGCACCGCGAGGCTCACTCTTGGCTCCTATAATTCACCCCTCCACTTT.

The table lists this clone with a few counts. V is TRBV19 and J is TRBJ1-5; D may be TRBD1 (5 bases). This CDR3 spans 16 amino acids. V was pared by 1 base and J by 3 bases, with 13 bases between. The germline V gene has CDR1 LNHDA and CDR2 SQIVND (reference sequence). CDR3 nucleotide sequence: TGTGCCAGTAGTATAGGGGGTACCAGGGACAATCAGCCCCAGCATTTT. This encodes CASSIGGTRDNQPQHF.

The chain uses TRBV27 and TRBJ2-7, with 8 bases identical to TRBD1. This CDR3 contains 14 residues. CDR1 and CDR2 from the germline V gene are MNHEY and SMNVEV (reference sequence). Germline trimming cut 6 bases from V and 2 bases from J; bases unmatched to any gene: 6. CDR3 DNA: TGTGCCAGCAGACGACAGGGGAAAGCCTACGAGCAGTACTTC. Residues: CASRRQGKAYEQYF.

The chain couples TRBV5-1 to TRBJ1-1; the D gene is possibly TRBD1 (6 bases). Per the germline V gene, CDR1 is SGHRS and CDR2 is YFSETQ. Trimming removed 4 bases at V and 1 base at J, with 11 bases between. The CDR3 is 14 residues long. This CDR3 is CASSPTDRNTEAFF. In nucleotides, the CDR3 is TGCGCCAGCAGCCCCACGGACAGGAACACTGAAGCTTTCTTT.